This record concerns one TCR beta chain sequence. Antigen specificity is unknown. The data were taken from a study of T cell responses to AZD1222 COVID-19 vaccine. The data were produced by immunoSEQ multiplex PCR, yet TCRdb's version contains in-frame clones alone and is incomplete. The sample consists of about 120,000 clones, roughly 85% of them appearing once. Findings and limits, study-wide: Clonal diversity may have been underestimated, and the donors were mostly white British, with more females than males. Spike-specific TCR repertoires showed rising breadth and depth after two AZD1222 doses. Within unmutated variant regions lay the reported targets of nearly half of spike-specific TCRs. Baseline serostatus was positive in only a handful of AZD1222 recipients.

The TCR was taken from an adult in good health. This material consisted of peripheral blood, taken on day 0 of MenACWY control vaccination.

In DNA, the CDR3 is TGTGCCAGCAGTTTTTGGGAGGCAGGCATTCACGAAAAACTGTTTTTT. Amino acid sequence: CASSFWEAGIHEKLFF. The chain uses TRBV28 and TRBJ1-4; D gene uncertain. CDR3 length equals 16 residues. The V end was cut by 3 bases, the J end by 8 bases, with 19 bases between. Germline V gene data show CDR1 as MDHEN and CDR2 as SYDVKM.